Presented here are 18 T cell receptor beta chains from one specimen sequenced in a study of blood T cell repertoires in COVID-19. Sequenced by immunoSEQ multiplex PCR; TCRdb stores in-frame clones only, minus some. The sample has hundreds of thousands of clones; less than 90% are singletons. Sequenced input: PBMCs or T cells enriched from blood (not recorded which). The receptors derive from a woman aged 45-59 years who had recovered from COVID-19.

The rearrangement joins TRBV28 to TRBJ1-5, with D perhaps matching TRBD1 (6 bases). The germline V gene encodes CDR1 MDHEN and CDR2 SYDVKM. Trimming cost V 6 bases and J 0 bases, with 15 bases left between them. This CDR3 contains 16 residues. This CDR3 reads CASRRGGSYSNQPQHF. The CDR3 DNA sequence: TGTGCCAGCAGAAGGGGGGGAAGCTATAGCAATCAGCCCCAGCATTTT.

The V gene is TRBV7-8, the J gene TRBJ2-1, with 7 bases that match TRBD2. The V gene's germline CDR1 is SGHVS and CDR2 FQNEAQ. The CDR3 runs to 16 residues. After removal of 4 bases from V and 3 bases from J, the junction contained 9 bases not matched to a gene. CDR3 DNA sequence: TGTGCCAGCAGCTCAGCGGCGGGAGCTGGCTACAATGAGCAGTTCTTC. It specifies CASSSAAGAGYNEQFF.

The V and J genes are TRBV9 and TRBJ2-3, with TRBD1 matching 7 bases. The J segment lost 4 bases and the V segment lost 3 bases, leaving 5 bases of the junction unmatched. The CDR3 consists of 14 residues. In germline, CDR1 is SGDLS, CDR2 YYNGEE. CDR3 DNA: TGTGCCAGCAGCGGACGACAGGGCTCAGATACGCAGTATTTT. This encodes CASSGRQGSDTQYF. Drawing the rest from reference TRBV9 and TRBJ2-3, the complete variable domain is DSGVTQTPKHLITATGQRVTLRCSPRSGDLSVYWYQQSLDQGLQFLIQYYNGEERAKGNILERFSAQQFPDLHSELNLSSLELGDSALYFCASSGRQGSDTQYFGPGTRLTVL.

The CDR3 DNA follows: TGTGCCAGCAGTGAGTGGCGGGAGCCCTACAATGAGCAGTTCTTC. It yields the protein CASSEWREPYNEQFF. The gene calls are TRBV2 and TRBJ2-1, with 7 bases identical to TRBD2. CDR1 and CDR2 (germline): SNHLY, FYNNEI. V was clipped by 3 bases and J by 2 bases; unmatched bases: 4. This CDR3 comprises 15 residues.

The chain recombines TRBV10-2 with TRBJ1-1; weak D call: TRBD1 (6 bases). V shed 6 bases and J shed 6 bases, with 17 bases lying between them. This CDR3 spans 14 amino acids. Germline V gene lookup returns CDR1 WSHSY and CDR2 SAAADI. DNA of the CDR3: TGCGCCAGCAGAGACCCGGGACAAATCGCTGAAGCTTTCTTT. Protein: CASRDPGQIAEAFF.

The gene calls are TRBV11-2 and TRBJ2-7; TRBD2 aligns across 8 bases. The V segment lost 2 bases and the J segment 6 bases; nucleotides outside the gene matches: 6. In germline, CDR1 is SGHAT, CDR2 FQNNGV. The CDR3 loop spans 14 amino acids. In DNA, the CDR3 is TGTGCCAGCAGCTTACGAGCGGGAGTGTTCGAGCAGTACTTC. As protein: CASSLRAGVFEQYF.

The rearrangement joins TRBV28 to TRBJ2-4, with TRBD1 identical over 10 bases. The CDR3 consists of 14 residues. V lost 8 bases to trimming and J lost 2 bases; unmatched junction nucleotides: 3. CDR1 MDHEN and CDR2 SYDVKM come from the germline V gene. The CDR3 protein is CASGTGVTKNIQYF. In DNA form, the CDR3 reads TGTGCCAGCGGGACAGGGGTCACCAAAAACATTCAGTACTTC.

V is TRBV11-3 and J is TRBJ2-1; D is uncertain. This CDR3 is 12 amino acids long. V lost 5 bases and J 8 bases, leaving 10 bases between the germline ends. Per germline, CDR1 SGHNT and CDR2 YENEEA. For the CDR3, the DNA is TGTGCCAGCAGCCCTAACAGTGATGAGCAGTTCTTC. It specifies CASSPNSDEQFF.

V usage is TRBV5-6 and J usage is TRBJ2-7, with D possibly being TRBD1 (5 bases). Germline CDR1 is SGHDT and CDR2 is YYEEEE. Trimming pared 4 bases from V and 5 bases from J, leaving 13 bases between. The CDR3 consists of 13 residues. CDR3: CASSTDRVDEQYF. The CDR3 DNA is TGTGCCAGCAGCACCGACAGAGTGGACGAGCAGTACTTC.

The chain carries TRBV12-3 or TRBV12-4 and TRBJ1-4; TRBD1 matches 7 bases. Trimming took 10 bases from V and 5 from J; bases not matched to a gene: 7. There are 13 residues in the CDR3. Here the CDR3 reads CATKTGINEKLFF. The CDR3 region has the DNA TGTGCCACCAAGACAGGGATAAATGAAAAACTGTTTTTT.

The rearrangement joins TRBV27 to TRBJ2-7; 9 nucleotides line up with TRBD2. The J segment lost 6 bases and the V segment lost 5 bases, leaving 11 bases of the junction unmatched. The CDR3 loop spans 15 amino acids. Germline CDR1 MNHEY, CDR2 SMNVEV (reference sequence). CDR3: CASSPLSGRFAEQYF. The DNA for the CDR3 is TGTGCCAGCAGTCCTCTGAGCGGGAGGTTTGCCGAGCAGTACTTC.

The genes are TRBV4-3 and TRBJ2-7; D unclear. CDR3 length equals 18 residues. V dropped 0 bases and J dropped 1 base, with 19 bases sitting between them. CDR1 and CDR2 (germline): LGHNA, YSLEER. The CDR3 is CASSQDLLIPSGSYEQYF. CDR3 sequence (DNA): TGCGCCAGCAGCCAAGATCTTTTAATTCCTAGTGGGTCCTACGAGCAGTACTTC.

This chain links TRBV9 with TRBJ2-2; TRBD2 matches at 9 bases. V lost 3 bases and J lost 2; bases outside the gene matches: 5. Germline assignment: CDR1 SGDLS and CDR2 YYNGEE. CDR3 length: 16 residues. The CDR3 here is CASSDRLADNTGELFF. The CDR3 DNA reads TGTGCCAGCAGCGATCGACTAGCGGACAACACCGGGGAGCTGTTTTTT.

The chain uses TRBV28 and TRBJ2-2; perhaps TRBD2 as D (5 bases). Germline CDR1 is MDHEN and CDR2 is SYDVKM. Trimming removed 5 bases from V and 7 bases from J, with 11 bases in between. The CDR3 is made up of 13 amino acids. CDR3: CASSPAGFGELFF. The CDR3 coding sequence is TGTGCCAGCAGTCCCGCGGGTTTCGGGGAGCTGTTTTTT. The complete variable domain, with remaining parts taken from reference TRBV28 and TRBJ2-2, reads DVKVTQSSRYLVKRTGEKVFLECVQDMDHENMFWYRQDPGLGLRLIYFSYDVKMKEKGDIPEGYSVSREKKERFSLILESASTNQTSMYLCASSPAGFGELFFGEGSRLTVL.

The gene calls are TRBV11-2 and TRBJ1-2; no definite D call. CDR3 length: 15 amino acids. Trimming pared 3 bases from V and 7 bases from J, leaving 18 bases between. Germline CDR1 is SGHAT and CDR2 is FQNNGV. The CDR3 coding sequence is TGTGCCAGCAGCTTCGAGCGCAGGTCCCTAGCTGGCTACACCTTC. It specifies CASSFERRSLAGYTF.

This clone was picked up one time. The chain uses TRBV28 and TRBJ1-3; D gene ambiguous. Trimming left V 4 bases short and J 0 bases short, with 10 bases between. Germline CDR1 and CDR2: MDHEN and SYDVKM. This CDR3 region has 15 residues. CDR3 sequence reads: CASSSRVNSGNTIYF. The CDR3 DNA follows: TGTGCCAGCAGTTCCCGGGTCAACTCTGGAAACACCATATATTTT.

V gene TRBV4-2 combines with J gene TRBJ1-2, with 12 bases identical to TRBD1. Germline CDR1 LGHNA, CDR2 YNFKEQ. V lost 4 bases to trimming and J lost 8 bases; unmatched junction nucleotides: 11. The CDR3 covers 16 residues. CDR3 sequence (DNA): TGTGCCAGCAGCCCACAGCCGGGACAGGGGGCTTTGGGCTACACCTTC. Protein product: CASSPQPGQGALGYTF.

V usage is TRBV24-1 and J usage is TRBJ1-1; D gene ambiguous. CDR1 and CDR2 (germline): KGHDR, SFDVKD. Trimming stripped 9 bases from V and 3 bases from J, with 10 bases between. This CDR3 comprises 12 residues. CDR3 bases: TGTGCCACCTCAAGTTCGGACACTGAAGCTTTCTTT. Protein: CATSSSDTEAFF.